What follows is one T cell receptor beta chain and its context. Its target is unknown. MiXCR was run by TCRdb on the 5' RACE reads, yielding one entry per CDR3 protein. Of roughly 700,000 distinct CDR3 sequences in the sample, 15% to 20% were seen once. The sample comes from a study of CD8 T cells in ankylosing spondylitis. Whole-study results and caveats: Made up of eight highly homologous variants, a TCR beta motif appeared characteristic of ankylosing spondylitis blood.

The CDR3 runs to 16 residues. Trimming stripped 0 bases from V and 2 bases from J, with 11 bases between. The germline CDR1 and CDR2 sequences are DFQATT and SNEGSKA (reference sequence). The sequenced material came from blood, either unsorted or a sorted T cell fraction (not recorded which). The origin of this receptor is a male donor with ankylosing spondylitis. V gene TRBV20-1 combines with J gene TRBJ2-6; D call uncertain. This chain's CDR3 is CSARDSSNPGANVLTF. The DNA of the CDR3 is TGCAGTGCTAGAGATTCCTCCAATCCTGGGGCCAACGTCCTGACTTTC.